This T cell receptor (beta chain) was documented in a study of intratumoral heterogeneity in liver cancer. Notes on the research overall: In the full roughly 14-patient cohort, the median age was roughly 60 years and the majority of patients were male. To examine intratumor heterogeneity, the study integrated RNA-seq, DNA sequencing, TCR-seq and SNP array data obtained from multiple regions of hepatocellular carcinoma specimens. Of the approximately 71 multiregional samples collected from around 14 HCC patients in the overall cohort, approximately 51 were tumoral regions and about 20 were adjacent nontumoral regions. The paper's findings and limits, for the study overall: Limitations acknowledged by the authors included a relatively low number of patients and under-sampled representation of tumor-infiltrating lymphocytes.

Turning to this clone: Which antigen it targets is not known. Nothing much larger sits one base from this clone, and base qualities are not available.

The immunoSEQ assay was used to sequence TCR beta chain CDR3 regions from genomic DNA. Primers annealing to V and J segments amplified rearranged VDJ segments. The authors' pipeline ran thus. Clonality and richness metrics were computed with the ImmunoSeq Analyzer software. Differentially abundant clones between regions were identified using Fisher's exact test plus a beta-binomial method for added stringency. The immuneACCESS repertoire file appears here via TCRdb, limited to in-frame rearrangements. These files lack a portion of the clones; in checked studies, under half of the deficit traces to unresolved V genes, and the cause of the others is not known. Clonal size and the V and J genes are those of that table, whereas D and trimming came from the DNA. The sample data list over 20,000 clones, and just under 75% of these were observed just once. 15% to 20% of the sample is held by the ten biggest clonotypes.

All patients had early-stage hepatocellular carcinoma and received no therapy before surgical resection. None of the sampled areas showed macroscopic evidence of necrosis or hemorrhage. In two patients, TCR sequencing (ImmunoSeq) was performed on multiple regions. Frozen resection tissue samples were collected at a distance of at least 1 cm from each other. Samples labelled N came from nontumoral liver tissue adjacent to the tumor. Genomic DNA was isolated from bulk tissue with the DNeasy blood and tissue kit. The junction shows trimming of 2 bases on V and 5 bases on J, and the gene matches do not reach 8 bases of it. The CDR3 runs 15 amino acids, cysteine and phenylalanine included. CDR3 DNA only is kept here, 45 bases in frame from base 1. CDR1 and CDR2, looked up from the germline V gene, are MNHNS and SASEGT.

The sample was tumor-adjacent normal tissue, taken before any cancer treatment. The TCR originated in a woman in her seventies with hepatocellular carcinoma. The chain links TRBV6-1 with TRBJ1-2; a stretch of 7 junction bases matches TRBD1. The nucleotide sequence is TGTGCCAGCAGTGAATCCGCAGGGGGGTGGTATGGCTACACCTTC. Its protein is CASSESAGGWYGYTF.